A selection of T cell receptor beta chains follows, all from one sample in a study of T cell responses to AZD1222 COVID-19 vaccine. TCRdb's table, derived via immunoSEQ multiplex PCR, lists solely in-frame clones and lacks some. Of roughly 25,000 clones in the sample, approximately 90% were seen once. The sample was peripheral blood, taken 28 days after the second AZD1222 dose. Receptor source: an adult who received the AZD1222 COVID-19 vaccine. CDR3s include the opening cysteine and the closing phenylalanine or tryptophan. D genes are given only for firm matches. Expanded clones are given a class, and other clones once, few, many or no size at all.

v_call	j_call	d_call	clone_size	cdr3_aa	cdr3_nt
TRBV6-1	TRBJ1-5	TRBD1	once	CASSEAMEGAQPQHF	TGTGCCAGCAGTGAAGCGATGGAGGGGGCTCAGCCCCAGCATTTT
TRBV2	TRBJ2-3	.	.	CASRDDRDTQYF	TGTGCCAGCAGGGATGACAGGGATACGCAGTATTTT
TRBV5-1	TRBJ2-3	.	.	CASSSGQKFGTDTQYF	TGCGCCAGCAGCTCCGGACAGAAGTTCGGCACAGATACGCAGTATTTT
TRBV5-1	TRBJ1-3	TRBD1	.	CASSLRPIGGTDSGNTIYF	TGCGCCAGCAGCTTGCGGCCGATAGGGGGCACAGACTCTGGAAACACCATATATTTT
TRBV24-1	TRBJ2-1	TRBD1	.	CATEDRGRSDEQFF	TGTGCCACGGAGGACAGGGGGCGGTCAGATGAGCAGTTCTTC
TRBV7-2	TRBJ2-1	TRBD2	.	CASSLAGLASHEQFF	TGTGCCAGCAGCTTAGCGGGACTAGCGTCGCATGAGCAGTTCTTC
TRBV28	TRBJ2-2	.	once	CASRLGDSLGTGELFF	TGTGCCAGCAGATTAGGGGACTCCCTAGGAACCGGGGAGCTGTTTTTT
TRBV2	TRBJ1-5	.	.	CASSYDPGNQPQHF	TGTGCCAGCAGCTACGACCCGGGGAATCAGCCCCAGCATTTT
TRBV29-1	TRBJ1-3	.	.	CSVEDLSGNTIYF	TGCAGCGTTGAGGACCTCTCTGGAAACACCATATATTTT
TRBV18	TRBJ2-2	.	.	CASSPQSVTGELFF	TGTGCCAGCTCACCCCAGAGCGTCACCGGGGAGCTGTTTTTT
TRBV5-1	TRBJ1-3	.	.	CASSPGPAQGGNTIYF	TGCGCCAGCAGCCCCGGACCCGCACAAGGGGGAAACACCATATATTTT